This entry concerns a single T cell receptor beta chain. This clonotype was seen repeatedly, ten times or more. Its antigen has not been determined. One base away there is no much larger clone; base qualities are not given. For repertoire sequencing, TCR beta CDR3 regions were amplified from RNA transcripts. The first round of RT-PCR was done with HTBI primers and the Qiagen OneStep RT-PCR kit, and was followed by a second round of multiplex PCR, then size selection and purification. Sequencing of the libraries was carried out on an Illumina HiSeq2000 in paired-end mode with 100 bp reads. Per the authors' processing: SOAPnuke was used to process the reads, throwing out any read that had adapters, had uncalled bases, had a mean Phred below 15, or lacked an exact constant-primer or identifier match. COPE v1.2.5 was used to merge high-quality paired reads. Each unique nucleotide sequence was defined as a clonotype, and clonotypes were aligned to IMGT TRB V, D and J references with MiTCR v1.1. The analysis was limited to V-J combinations with a frequency above 0.0001, which together covered just over 98% of the repertoires. For each V-J combination, a TCR clonal expansion and chaos score was defined as the ratio of F50 clonal expansion to chaos observed in the TCRdist matrix. Features were reduced by Welch's t-statistics and random forest to approximately 13 V-J combinations, which fed a naive Bayes classifier. Thyroid-blood repertoire similarity was quantified with the Morisita-Horn index. TCRdb took the public reads, trimmed them with fastp at Q25, ran MiXCR for clone calling and kept in-frame beta chains. Rows merge per CDR3 protein into single entries with the most common DNA and genes. TCRdb, rather than the study authors, made the V and J calls. The sample table lists roughly 160,000 distinct CDR3 sequences, 39% of them with a count of one. The leading ten clones occupy 8% to 9.5% of the sample.

This entry belongs to a study of Graves' ophthalmopathy and Graves' hyperthyroidism (dated 2018 in TCRdb). Broadly, across the study: Peripheral blood was collected at initial diagnosis, prior to any treatment. The study used TCR beta repertoire signatures to distinguish Graves' ophthalmopathy from Graves' hyperthyroidism and to predict progression to ophthalmopathy. In total, approximately 140 blood samples were TCR-sequenced: around 42 ophthalmopathy, over 70 hyperthyroidism and roughly 17 hyperthyroidism-to-ophthalmopathy patients. To explore V-J signatures distinguishing ophthalmopathy from hyperthyroidism, a discovery set of 100 patients (around 44 ophthalmopathy, about 57 stable hyperthyroidism) was enrolled. For independent validation, a separate cohort was made up of 18 to 20 hyperthyroidism patients plus 17 patients who later progressed from hyperthyroidism to ophthalmopathy. In about six hyperthyroidism patients, T-cell repertoires of thyroid tissue and blood were compared. Following sample collection, hyperthyroidism patients were given methimazole at a starting dose of 30 mg daily, and ophthalmopathy patients were given high-dose intravenous methylprednisolone. For training and testing, the 110 or so patients in the discovery cohort were randomly divided in a 7:3 ratio.

The paper as a whole reports these results and caveats: Sample size was not statistically predetermined, and group allocation was not concealed from the investigators. Most expanded thyroid clonotypes with frequency above 0.001 were also detected in blood, suggesting blood repertoires may reflect the thyroid immune response. In validation, the model predicted ophthalmopathy progression with about 71% sensitivity and roughly 78% specificity; roughly eleven predicted patients were CT-confirmed with GO in a median of approximately 6.5 months. Ophthalmopathy was separated from stable hyperthyroidism by the 13-signature model with around 88% sensitivity and 81.08% specificity in cross-validation and with 80%/75% in the test set.

V was cut back by 5 bases and J by 10 bases, leaving a gap of 9 bases between them. The CDR3 contains 10 residues, cysteine and phenylalanine counted. Left in the record is the CDR3 DNA by itself, 30 bases read in frame from the first base. From the germline V gene (reference sequence), CDR1 is GTSNPN and CDR2 is SVGIG. Patients with ophthalmopathy had moderately to severely active disease, with a Clinical Activity Score of 3 or more, a NOSPECS grade of 4 or more, and a disease duration of less than 3 months. Patients with other autoimmune diseases, uncontrolled infections, pregnancy or lactation were excluded from the study. Clinical symptoms, serum thyroxine, TRAb, thyroid ultrasound and orbital computed tomography formed the basis of the diagnosis. PBMCs were isolated from 7.5 to 10 ml of fresh peripheral blood by Ficoll-Paque density gradient centrifugation. Total RNA was extracted with Trizol reagent and quality-checked on an Agilent 2100 Bioanalyzer.

The clonotype comes from a man in his thirties or forties with Graves' ophthalmopathy. Donor details come from another sample of the same person, matched by shared clones. The sequenced sample consisted of peripheral blood. The receptor chain draws on TRBV30 and TRBJ2-1; the D segment might be TRBD1 or TRBD2, since each matches 6 bases. CDR3 sequence: CAWGGTEQFF. The nucleotides read TGTGCCTGGGGGGGGACAGAGCAGTTCTTC.